Here is one T cell receptor beta chain with its context. Here immunoSEQ multiplex PCR was the method, and the copy in TCRdb shows in-frame clones only, minus some. The sample records roughly 280,000 clones, about 87% being singletons. J was trimmed by 4 bases and V by 5 bases; bases with no gene match: 12. The CDR3 spans 18 residues. Germline CDR1 and CDR2: MDHEN and SYDVKM. This specimen belongs to a study of blood T cell repertoires in COVID-19. Overall study context: The analysed material was cDNA or gDNA that came from T cells, B-cell-depleted T cells, or PBMCs.

This clonotype originated in a woman aged 55-69 years with COVID-19, enrolled during active disease. The chain joins TRBV28 to TRBJ2-3; 13 positions match TRBD2. Specimen: peripheral blood. In DNA, the CDR3 is TGTGCCAGCAGTCCGTATGGGACTAGCGGGACTGTAGCAGATACGCAGTATTTT. This codes for CASSPYGTSGTVADTQYF.